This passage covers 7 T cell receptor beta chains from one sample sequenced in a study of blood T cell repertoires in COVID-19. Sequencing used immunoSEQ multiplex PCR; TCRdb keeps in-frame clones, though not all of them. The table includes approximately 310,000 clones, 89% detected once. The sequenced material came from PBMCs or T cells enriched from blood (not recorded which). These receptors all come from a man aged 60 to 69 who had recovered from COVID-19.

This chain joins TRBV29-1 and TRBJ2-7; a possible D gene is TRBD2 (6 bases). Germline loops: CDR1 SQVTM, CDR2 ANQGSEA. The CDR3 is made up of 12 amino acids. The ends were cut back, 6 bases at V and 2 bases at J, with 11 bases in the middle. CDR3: CSVRDGAYEQYF. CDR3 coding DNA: TGCAGCGTGCGGGACGGAGCCTACGAGCAGTACTTC.

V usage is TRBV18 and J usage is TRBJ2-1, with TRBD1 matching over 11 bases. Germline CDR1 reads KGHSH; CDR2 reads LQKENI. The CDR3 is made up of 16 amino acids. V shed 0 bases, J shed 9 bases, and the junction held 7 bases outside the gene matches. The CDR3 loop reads CASSPPYGTGGSEQFF. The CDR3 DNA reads TGTGCCAGCTCACCACCCTACGGGACAGGGGGGAGTGAGCAGTTCTTC.

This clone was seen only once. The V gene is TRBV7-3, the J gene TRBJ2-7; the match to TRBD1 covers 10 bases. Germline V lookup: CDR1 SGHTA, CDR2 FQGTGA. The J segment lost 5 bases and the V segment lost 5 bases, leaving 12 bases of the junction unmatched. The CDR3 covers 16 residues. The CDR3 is CASSAPGTGEGHEQYF. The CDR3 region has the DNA TGTGCCAGCAGCGCCCCCGGGACAGGGGAAGGGCACGAGCAGTACTTC. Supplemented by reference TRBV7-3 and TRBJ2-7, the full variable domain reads GAGVSQTPSNKVTEKGKYVELRCDPISGHTALYWYRQSLGQGPEFLIYFQGTGAADDSGLPNDRFFAVRPEGSVSTLKIQRTERGDSAVYLCASSAPGTGEGHEQYFGPGTRLTVT.

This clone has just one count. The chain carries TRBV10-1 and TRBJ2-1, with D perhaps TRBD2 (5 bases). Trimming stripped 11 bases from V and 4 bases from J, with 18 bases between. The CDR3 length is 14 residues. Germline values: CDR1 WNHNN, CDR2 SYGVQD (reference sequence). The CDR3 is CAPPRTRGYNEQFF. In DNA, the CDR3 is TGCGCCCCCCCAAGGACCAGAGGGTACAATGAGCAGTTCTTC.

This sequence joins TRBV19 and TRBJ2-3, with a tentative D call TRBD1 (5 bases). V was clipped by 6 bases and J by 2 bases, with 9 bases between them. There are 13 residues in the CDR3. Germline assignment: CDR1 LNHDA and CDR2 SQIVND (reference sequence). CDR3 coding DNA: TGTGCCAGTAGAAAGGGGTCCACAGATACGCAGTATTTT. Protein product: CASRKGSTDTQYF.

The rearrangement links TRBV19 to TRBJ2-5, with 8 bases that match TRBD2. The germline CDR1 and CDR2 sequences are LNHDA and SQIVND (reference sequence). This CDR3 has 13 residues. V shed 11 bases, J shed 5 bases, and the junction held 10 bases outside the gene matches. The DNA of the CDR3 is TGTGCCGGATCGCGGGGGGCCGGGGAGACCCAGTACTTC. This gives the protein CAGSRGAGETQYF. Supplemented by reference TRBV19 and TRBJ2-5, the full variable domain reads DGGITQSPKYLFRKEGQNVTLSCEQNLNHDAMYWYRQDPGQGLRLIYYSQIVNDFQKGDIAEGYSVSREKKESFPLTVTSAQKNPTAFYLCAGSRGAGETQYFGPGTRLLVL.

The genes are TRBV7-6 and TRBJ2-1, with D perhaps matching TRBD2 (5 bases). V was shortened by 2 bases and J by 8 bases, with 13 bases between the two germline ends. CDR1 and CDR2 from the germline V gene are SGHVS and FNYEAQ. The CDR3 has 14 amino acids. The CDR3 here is CASSLSFLAHEQFF. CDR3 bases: TGTGCCAGCAGCTTAAGCTTTCTAGCCCATGAGCAGTTCTTC.